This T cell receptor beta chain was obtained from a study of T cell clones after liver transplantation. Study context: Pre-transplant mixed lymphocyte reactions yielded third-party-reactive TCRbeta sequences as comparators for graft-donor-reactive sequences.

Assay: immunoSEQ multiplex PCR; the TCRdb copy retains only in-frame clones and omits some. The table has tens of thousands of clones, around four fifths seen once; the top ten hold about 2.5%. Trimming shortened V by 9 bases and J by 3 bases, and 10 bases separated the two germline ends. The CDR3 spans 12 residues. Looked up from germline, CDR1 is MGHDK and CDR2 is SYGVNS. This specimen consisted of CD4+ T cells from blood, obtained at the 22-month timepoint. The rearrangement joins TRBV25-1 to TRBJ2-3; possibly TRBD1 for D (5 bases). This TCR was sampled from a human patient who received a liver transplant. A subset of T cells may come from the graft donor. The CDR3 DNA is TGTGCCAGTACCTCAGGGACAGATACGCAGTATTTT. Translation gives CASTSGTDTQYF. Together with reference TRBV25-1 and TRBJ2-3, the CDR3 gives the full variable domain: EADIYQTPRYLVIGTGKKITLECSQTMGHDKMYWYQQDPGMELHLIHYSYGVNSTEKGDLSSESTVSRIRTEHFPLTLESARPSHTSQYLCASTSGTDTQYFGPGTRLTVL.